Sequencing of this T cell receptor beta chain was carried out in a study of blood T cell repertoires in COVID-19 (dated by TCRdb to the early 2020s). About the study as a whole: Samples from collaborators originated in the United States, Italy and Spain and spanned both the acute and convalescent phases of COVID-19. The prospective study material was composed of cDNA or gDNA derived from T cells, B-cell-depleted T cells, or PBMCs. Deeply sampled blood TCRbeta repertoires from subjects exposed to, actively infected with, or recovered from COVID-19 were included in the dataset. The repertoires were made available in a free public database intended to serve as a resource for research on the immune response to SARS-CoV-2. Samples came from the ongoing ImmuneRACE study (first 160 participants) plus 1,254 subjects from 6 global collaborators. Nearly every sample came with metadata listing a de-identified subject ID, COVID-19 status, age in years and sex. Where available, HLA class I and class II types were obtained from metadata supplied by the sample provider rather than from assay-based typing.

On this clone itself: Its antigen is not yet known. Base qualities are missing; no much larger clone stands one base away.

The CDR3 covers 15 residues, taking in both the cysteine and the phenylalanine. Just the 45-base CDR3 DNA is kept, in frame starting at base 1. CDR1 and CDR2 (KGHDR, SFDVKD) derive from the germline V gene. V lost 5 bases and J lost 5 bases, and the count of bases not matched to a germline gene is 4. The full study reports these points: Clinical and demographic metadata were provided uncurated, with the amount varying by source and participant.

Whole blood was collected in K2EDTA tubes by collaborating institutions according to the institutions' own protocols. For TCRbeta analysis, collaborators shipped samples in one of three forms: frozen whole blood, isolated PBMCs, or DNA extracted from either of those sample types. TCRbeta CDR3 regions were amplified from genomic DNA by means of the immunoSEQ Assay, a bias-controlled multiplex PCR. As for how the authors treated the data: Within the assay, amplification of reference gene primers was used to estimate how many nucleated cells each sample contained. Sequence reads were collapsed and filtered to measure the absolute abundance of every unique TCRbeta CDR3 rearrangement. For each sample, productive Simpson clonality was calculated as the square root of Simpson's diversity index over productive rearrangements. TCRdb provides this immuneACCESS table in a form limited to in-frame rearrangements. Some clones are lacking; in checked studies, under half of them reflect an unresolved V gene, and why the rest are absent is not known. For V, J and clone size, that table is used; D and trimming come from the DNA. Here the sample has about 88,000 clones; 75% to 90% occur a single time. Over 8.5% of the sample is held by the ten biggest clonotypes.

Recombination connected TRBV24-1 to TRBJ1-5, and 11 bases in between align with TRBD1. This sequence originates from a man at least 80 years old with acute or convalescent COVID-19. The sequencing sample was made of peripheral blood. The nucleotide sequence is given as TGTGCCACCAGTGCACCGGGACAGGGGGATCAGCCCCAGCATTTT. This translates into CATSAPGQGDQPQHF.